The 5 T cell receptor beta chains presented below share a single source sample, sequenced in a study of T cell repertoires in cytomegalovirus infection. TCRdb re-derived calls from the reads in MiXCR, one entry per CDR3 protein. This sample has around 300,000 distinct CDR3 sequences, with more than 8% found just once. The sequencing input was PBMCs. All receptors come from a human donor in good health (CMV status not recorded). Some clones in this sample may be carry-over from other donors' samples.

This clonotype was observed at least ten times. J is TRBJ1-1 and V is TRBV7-2; no reliable D call. Trimming took off 8 bases at V and 0 bases at J, with 10 bases between the two ends. The CDR3 extends over 13 amino acids. Germline values: CDR1 SGHTA, CDR2 FQGNSA. CDR3 loop: CASGGVMNTEAFF. In DNA form, the CDR3 reads TGTGCCAGCGGTGGGGTCATGAACACTGAAGCTTTCTTT.

The V and J genes are TRBV7-8 and TRBJ1-5; D perhaps matches TRBD1 (5 bases). V was clipped by 4 bases and J by 0 bases, with 13 bases between them. The CDR3 contains 16 residues. In germline, CDR1 is SGHVS, CDR2 FQNEAQ. DNA of the CDR3: TGTGCCAGCAGCTCCCCTACCGGGACTAGCAATCAGCCCCAGCATTTT. Its translation: CASSSPTGTSNQPQHF.

This clonotype was recorded at least ten times. V and J are TRBV7-2 and TRBJ1-4; tentatively, D is TRBD1 (5 bases). V lost 5 bases and J 8 bases, leaving 18 bases between the germline ends. Germline V lookup: CDR1 SGHTA, CDR2 FQGNSA. The CDR3 extends over 15 amino acids. The CDR3: CASSHLAGVREKLFF. The CDR3 region has the DNA TGTGCCAGCAGCCACCTAGCGGGGGTTCGAGAAAAACTGTTTTTT.

This clonotype occurred many times. The chain joins TRBV11-2 to TRBJ2-5; TRBD1 might be the D (6 bases). V was clipped by 6 bases and J by 2 bases, with 10 bases between them. The CDR3 is 13 residues long. Germline V gene sequence: CDR1 SGHAT, CDR2 FQNNGV. The CDR3 DNA follows: TGTGCCAGCAGGCGGACAGCACAAGAGACCCAGTACTTC. This translates into CASRRTAQETQYF.

The V gene is TRBV19, the J gene TRBJ2-3; TRBD1 is a possible D gene (5 bases). The V gene lost 10 bases and the J gene lost 2 bases, with 13 bases spanning the gap. Germline values: CDR1 LNHDA, CDR2 SQIVND (reference sequence). The CDR3 is 13 amino acids. Here the CDR3 reads CAKGPMDTDTQYF. The DNA for the CDR3 is TGTGCCAAGGGGCCCATGGACACAGATACGCAGTATTTT.